The 13 T cell receptor beta chains given below trace back to one sample, sequenced in a study of cytomegalovirus exposure and HLA in healthy donors. Use of 60 Vbeta and 13 Jbeta primers characterized the PCR. This table comes from immunoSEQ multiplex PCR, and its TCRdb copy is limited to in-frame clones, with some not included. Here the sample spans tens of thousands of clones, more than 90% being singletons. Sequencing was performed on PBMCs. The source is a woman younger than 30 in good health and CMV-seronegative.

The chain joins TRBV5-6 to TRBJ1-5, with TRBD1 matching over 7 bases. With 4 bases clipped from V and 11 bases from J, the junction kept 12 bases outside the gene matches. This CDR3 spans 14 amino acids. Germline V gene data show CDR1 as SGHDT and CDR2 as YYEEEE. CDR3 nucleotide sequence: TGTGCCAGCAGCCTGACAGGGACACAATCAGCCCAGCATTTT. Translating it yields CASSLTGTQSAQHF.

The chain carries TRBV7-9 and TRBJ2-7, with D hard to call. CDR1 is SEHNR and CDR2 is FQNEAQ in the germline V gene (reference sequence). V was cut by 5 bases and J by 0 bases, with 20 bases left in between. There are 17 residues in the CDR3. CDR3 amino acids: CASSRLGAGPNSYEQYF. CDR3 DNA: TGTGCCAGCAGCCGTCTGGGCGCTGGGCCTAACTCCTACGAGCAGTACTTC.

This chain links TRBV5-8 with TRBJ2-1; 11 nucleotides line up with TRBD2. The J segment lost 7 bases and the V segment lost 0 bases, leaving 3 bases of the junction unmatched. The CDR3 runs to 15 residues. The germline gives CDR1 SGHTS, CDR2 YDEGEE. CDR3 in DNA: TGTGCCAGCAGCTTGGTAGCGGGAGGGCCTAATGAGCAGTTCTTC. This translates into CASSLVAGGPNEQFF.

This clone has just one count. One end of the junction does not line up with germline, which may come from a read error. The chain combines TRBV7-9 with TRBJ2-7; possibly TRBD1 for D (6 bases). The germline gives CDR1 SEHNR, CDR2 FQNEAQ (reference sequence). CDR3 size: 14 residues. The CDR3, as DNA: TGTTCCAGCAGCTTAGGTCAGGGGCTCTACGAGCAGTACTTC. Residues: CSSSLGQGLYEQYF. Full variable domain (remainder filled in from reference TRBV7-9 and TRBJ2-7): DTGVSQNPRHKITKRGQNVTFRCDPISEHNRLYWYRQTLGQGPEFLTYFQNEAQLEKSRLLSDRFSAERPKGSFSTLEIQRTEQGDSAMYLCSSSLGQGLYEQYFGPGTRLTVT.

The V call is TRBV25-1, the J call TRBJ2-1; 9 positions agree with TRBD2. With V trimmed by 7 bases and J by 5 bases, 6 bases remained unmatched. The CDR3 length is 14 residues. Germline CDR1 MGHDK, CDR2 SYGVNS. The CDR3 coding sequence is TGTGCCAGCACCTCTAGCGGGATTCACAATGAGCAGTTCTTC. Protein product: CASTSSGIHNEQFF.

The chain links TRBV30 to TRBJ2-2; a weak D match, TRBD1 (6 bases). The CDR3 extends over 12 amino acids. V was cut by 4 bases and J by 7 bases, with 10 bases left in between. Germline V CDR1 and CDR2: GTSNPN, SVGIG (reference sequence). CDR3 protein: CAWTGVGGELFF. CDR3 nucleotide sequence: TGTGCCTGGACAGGGGTTGGCGGGGAGCTGTTTTTT. Full variable domain (outside the CDR3, taken from reference TRBV30 and TRBJ2-2): SQTIHQWPATLVQPVGSPLSLECTVEGTSNPNLYWYRQAAGRGLQLLFYSVGIGQISSEVPQNLSASRPQDRQFILSSKKLLLSDSGFYLCAWTGVGGELFFGEGSRLTVL.

The chain's CDR3 is CASSLRQGAGDTEAFF. DNA of the CDR3: TGTGCCAGCAGTCTCCGACAGGGGGCGGGGGACACTGAAGCTTTCTTT. The chain joins TRBV28 to TRBJ1-1; 10 nucleotides match TRBD1. The CDR3 covers 16 residues. The trim removed 5 bases at V and 3 bases at J, leaving 9 bases unmatched. Germline CDR1 reads MDHEN; CDR2 reads SYDVKM.

The V call is TRBV6-5, the J call TRBJ1-1; D remains ambiguous. V gave up 0 bases and J gave up 2 bases, with 7 bases separating them. Germline V lookup: CDR1 MNHEY, CDR2 SVGAGI. This CDR3 contains 14 residues. The CDR3 DNA reads TGTGCCAGCAGTTACTCGCCGCTAAACACTGAAGCTTTCTTT. Protein product: CASSYSPLNTEAFF.

This clone is a singleton in its sample. CDR3 sequence reads: CASSLSPEINTEAFF. The CDR3, as DNA: TGTGCCAGCAGTTTAAGTCCGGAGATTAACACTGAAGCTTTCTTT. This chain links TRBV28 with TRBJ1-1; D is undetermined. This CDR3 spans 15 amino acids. V dropped 2 bases and J dropped 2 bases, with 12 bases sitting between them. The germline gives CDR1 MDHEN, CDR2 SYDVKM.

The genes are TRBV10-2 and TRBJ2-1; 7 bases line up with TRBD2. Germline V gene lookup returns CDR1 WSHSY and CDR2 SAAADI. The J segment lost 2 bases and the V segment lost 3 bases, leaving 13 bases of the junction unmatched. CDR3 length: 18 amino acids. The CDR3 reads CASSDQYGKGGAYNEQFF. The CDR3 coding sequence is TGCGCCAGCAGTGACCAATATGGAAAGGGAGGGGCCTACAATGAGCAGTTCTTC.

The V gene is TRBV28, the J gene TRBJ2-3; a possible D gene is TRBD2 (6 bases). This CDR3 spans 17 amino acids. Germline V gene sequence: CDR1 MDHEN, CDR2 SYDVKM. V was clipped by 4 bases and J by 0 bases, with 17 bases between them. This CDR3 reads CASSSLGGGRSTDTQYF. CDR3 sequence (DNA): TGTGCCAGCAGTTCTCTGGGTGGAGGGAGGAGCACAGATACGCAGTATTTT.

The gene calls are TRBV7-9 and TRBJ1-5; D is undetermined. V dropped 5 bases and J dropped 0 bases, with 8 bases sitting between them. The CDR3 is 14 amino acids. Germline CDR1 SEHNR, CDR2 FQNEAQ (reference sequence). The CDR3 DNA is TGTGCCAGCAGCCTGGGCGTTAGCAATCAGCCCCAGCATTTT. Translation: CASSLGVSNQPQHF.

CDR3 nucleotide sequence: TGTGCCAGTAAGGGGGGCCATAGCGGGACCAGCTCCTACGAGCAGTACTTC. Translating it yields CASKGGHSGTSSYEQYF. This chain connects TRBV19 to TRBJ2-7; 8 nucleotides agree with TRBD2. Germline V lookup: CDR1 LNHDA, CDR2 SQIVND (reference sequence). The V segment lost 7 bases and the J segment 0 bases; nucleotides outside the gene matches: 14. There are 17 residues in the CDR3.